Shown below are 10 T cell receptor beta chains from a single sample sequenced in a study of control samples from healthy donors and cancer patients. Measured with immunoSEQ multiplex PCR; TCRdb has only the in-frame clones, and not every one. The sample lists around 100,000 clones; roughly 90% were seen once. Sequenced sample: blood. The receptors were sampled from a human donor in good health. The donor label of this sample is uncertain.

As DNA, the CDR3 is TGTGCCAGCCGATGGACACCGGGGACTGAAGCTTTCTTT. Translating gives CASRWTPGTEAFF. V gene TRBV2 combines with J gene TRBJ1-1; TRBD1 might be the D (5 bases). Germline assignment: CDR1 SNHLY and CDR2 FYNNEI. The V and J ends lost 8 bases and 5 bases respectively, with 15 bases between them. The CDR3 runs to 13 residues.

The chain recombines TRBV12-3 or TRBV12-4 with TRBJ1-2, with D perhaps matching TRBD1 (6 bases). V lost 8 bases to trimming and J lost 4 bases, with 11 bases between them. This CDR3 contains 12 residues. Here the CDR3 DNA reads TGTGCCAGCCGGGGGACAACCTATGGCTACACCTTC. Its protein is CASRGTTYGYTF.

J is TRBJ2-3 and V is TRBV24-1; 8 bases match TRBD1. There are 15 residues in the CDR3. Trimming removed 2 bases from V and 5 bases from J; junction bases left unmatched: 5. Germline CDR1 and CDR2: KGHDR and SFDVKD. This CDR3 reads CATSDSGTGKDTQYF. CDR3 bases: TGTGCCACCAGTGATTCCGGGACAGGAAAAGATACGCAGTATTTT.

The genes are TRBV9 and TRBJ1-1; 9 bases map to TRBD1. This CDR3 is built from 17 residues. The germline CDR1 and CDR2 sequences are SGDLS and YYNGEE. The trim removed 4 bases at V and 0 bases at J, leaving 10 bases unmatched. CDR3 sequence (DNA): TGTGCCAGCAGCCCGCGTGGGACAGGGAATTTGAACACTGAAGCTTTCTTT. As protein: CASSPRGTGNLNTEAFF.

The chain uses TRBV5-1 and TRBJ1-4, with 7 positions matching TRBD1. V was pared by 7 bases and J by 2 bases, with 5 bases of the junction left unmatched. This CDR3 is built from 14 residues. Germline-derived CDR1 and CDR2 are SGHRS and YFSETQ. In DNA form, the CDR3 reads TGCGCCAGCTGCCGGGACAGCACTAATGAAAAACTGTTTTTT. This encodes CASCRDSTNEKLFF.

This chain connects TRBV6-1 to TRBJ2-1, with 7 bases fitting TRBD2. CDR1 and CDR2 from the germline V gene are MNHNS and SASEGT. J gave up 6 bases and V 0 bases, and 8 bases lay outside the gene matches. The CDR3 length is 16 residues. DNA of the CDR3: TGTGCCAGCAGTGAAGCTCCCAGCGGGGCTTTCAATGAGCAGTTCTTC. This codes for CASSEAPSGAFNEQFF.

The rearrangement links TRBV19 to TRBJ1-5; possible D gene TRBD1, 5 bases. Trimming pared 3 bases from V and 0 bases from J, leaving 15 bases between. The CDR3 totals 17 residues. Germline CDR1 reads LNHDA; CDR2 reads SQIVND (reference sequence). In nucleotides, the CDR3 is TGTGCCAGTAGTATGTTCGACAGCGAATATAGCAATCAGCCCCAGCATTTT. Its translation: CASSMFDSEYSNQPQHF.

The rearrangement joins TRBV2 to TRBJ1-6; D is possibly TRBD1 (5 bases). There are 15 residues in the CDR3. Germline CDR1 SNHLY, CDR2 FYNNEI. V dropped 9 bases and J dropped 0 bases, with 12 bases sitting between them. The CDR3 sequence: CASEWGSSYNSPLHF. CDR3 bases: TGTGCCAGTGAATGGGGGAGCTCCTATAATTCACCCCTCCACTTT.

The rearrangement uses TRBV25-1 and TRBJ1-6, with D perhaps TRBD1 (6 bases). The CDR3 extends over 14 amino acids. CDR1 and CDR2 from the germline V gene are MGHDK and SYGVNS. V was shortened by 7 bases and J by 7 bases, with 14 bases between the two germline ends. CDR3 sequence (DNA): TGTGCCAGCACCCTAGGGGGGTCGAATTCACCCCTCCACTTT. Residues: CASTLGGSNSPLHF.

This clone was counted only a few times. The chain is built from TRBV7-9 and TRBJ2-7, with D tentatively TRBD1 or TRBD2 (7 bases each). Looked up from germline, CDR1 is SEHNR and CDR2 is FQNEAQ (reference sequence). CDR3 length: 17 residues. The V and J ends lost 5 bases and 2 bases respectively, with 22 bases between them. The CDR3 nucleotides read TGTGCCAGCAGCCCGATCAGCGGGCAGGGGGGGGCCTACGAGCAGTACTTC. Translating gives CASSPISGQGGAYEQYF.